The 17 T cell receptor beta chains below all came from one sample that was sequenced in a study of OX40 agonist ivuxolimab in advanced cancers. The data were produced by immunoSEQ multiplex PCR, yet TCRdb's version contains in-frame clones alone and is incomplete. The table lists tens of thousands of clones, approximately 83% of them singletons, with under 3.5% in the top ten. This specimen was CD4+ or CD8+ T cells sorted from blood, taken in a trial of the OX40 agonist ivuxolimab. Every receptor here comes from an adult with an advanced solid tumor such as melanoma, head and neck, liver or kidney cancer.

This clone has only a few counts. This chain uses TRBV9 with TRBJ1-5; no reliable D call. Germline CDR1 SGDLS, CDR2 YYNGEE. The CDR3 runs to 14 residues. Trimming removed 3 bases at V and 4 bases at J, with 11 bases between. This chain's CDR3 is CASSAGSWNQPQHF. The DNA of the CDR3 is TGTGCCAGCAGCGCGGGGTCCTGGAATCAGCCCCAGCATTTT.

The chain links TRBV5-6 to TRBJ2-7, with 8 bases that match TRBD1. This CDR3 has 14 amino acids. With V trimmed by 2 bases and J by 0 bases, 1 base remained unmatched. Germline V gene data show CDR1 as SGHDT and CDR2 as YYEEEE. CDR3 coding DNA: TGTGCCAGCAGCTTTACAGGGGGCTCCTACGAGCAGTACTTC. This gives the protein CASSFTGGSYEQYF.

V and J are TRBV11-2 and TRBJ2-5; D is ambiguous. Germline V gives CDR1 SGHAT, CDR2 FQNNGV. V lost 5 bases to trimming and J lost 2 bases, with 21 bases between them. CDR3 length: 17 residues. The CDR3 spells CASSPINHKVFQETQYF. The CDR3 region has the DNA TGTGCCAGCAGCCCGATAAACCATAAAGTCTTTCAAGAGACCCAGTACTTC.

Comment on this clone: Other DNA sequences within the sample encode an identical CDR3. As DNA, the CDR3 is TGTGCCAGCAGTCCCGGGCCCTTGAACACTGAAGCTTTCTTT. Residues: CASSPGPLNTEAFF. The chain is built from TRBV7-2 and TRBJ1-1; no clear D gene. V was pared by 6 bases and J by 0 bases, with 11 bases between. CDR3 length equals 14 residues. Germline CDR1 and CDR2: SGHTA and FQGNSA. The full variable domain, rest sourced from reference TRBV7-2 and TRBJ1-1, is GAGVSQSPSNKVTEKGKDVELRCDPISGHTALYWYRQSLGQGLEFLIYFQGNSAPDKSGLPSDRFSAERTGGSVSTLTIQRTQQEDSAVYLCASSPGPLNTEAFFGQGTRLTVV.

For the CDR3, the DNA is TGTGCCTGGAGTACTGGGACAGGGCACTCCCAAGAGACCCAGTACTTC. It translates to CAWSTGTGHSQETQYF. The genes are TRBV30 and TRBJ2-5; the match to TRBD1 covers 9 bases. The V gene's germline CDR1 is GTSNPN and CDR2 SVGIG (reference sequence). The trim removed 2 bases at V and 1 base at J, leaving 8 bases unmatched. The CDR3 has 16 amino acids.

V usage is TRBV10-3 and J usage is TRBJ2-7; 11 bases map to TRBD2. The trim removed 10 bases at V and 12 bases at J, leaving 14 bases unmatched. The germline V gene has CDR1 ENHRY and CDR2 SYGVKD. The CDR3 is 13 residues long. The CDR3 region has the DNA TGTGCCACCTCACTAGCGGGAGCTGGGTCACCGTACTTC. Its translation: CATSLAGAGSPYF.

The chain links TRBV7-9 to TRBJ1-4; D is unresolved. V dropped 2 bases and J dropped 0 bases, with 7 bases sitting between them. This CDR3 region has 15 residues. From germline, CDR1 is SEHNR and CDR2 FQNEAQ (reference sequence). The CDR3 loop reads CASSLKEATNEKLFF. CDR3 coding DNA: TGTGCCAGCAGCTTAAAGGAAGCAACTAATGAAAAACTGTTTTTT.

This clone has only one observation. This chain links TRBV19 with TRBJ1-5; D might be TRBD1 (5 bases). Germline V CDR1 and CDR2: LNHDA, SQIVND (reference sequence). The CDR3 loop spans 13 amino acids. Trimming shortened V by 3 bases and J by 11 bases, and 14 bases separated the two germline ends. The CDR3 protein is CASSIVGGGSQHF. The CDR3 coding sequence is TGTGCCAGTAGTATCGTGGGGGGAGGGTCCCAGCATTTT.

The chain recombines TRBV11-3 with TRBJ2-3; 12 positions agree with TRBD2. Germline assignment: CDR1 SGHNT and CDR2 YENEEA. This CDR3 contains 20 residues. With V trimmed by 3 bases and J by 0 bases, 13 bases remained unmatched. The CDR3 DNA sequence: TGTGCCAGCAGCTTGACACGGACTAGCGGGGAGTCAACTAGCACAGATACGCAGTATTTT. It translates to CASSLTRTSGESTSTDTQYF.

V usage is TRBV4-3 and J usage is TRBJ1-2; the D is unclear. The CDR3 sequence is 16 residues long. CDR1 and CDR2 (germline): LGHNA, YSLEER. With 4 bases removed from V and 4 bases from J, the gap between germline ends came to 19 bases. In DNA form, the CDR3 reads TGCGCCAGCAGCCCCAGCGGGCCTCAATCATCCTATGGCTACACCTTC. Translated, it gives CASSPSGPQSSYGYTF.

This chain joins TRBV6-5 and TRBJ1-1; possible D gene TRBD1, 5 bases. The CDR3 sequence is 13 residues long. Germline V gene sequence: CDR1 MNHEY, CDR2 SVGAGI. V was pared by 6 bases and J by 8 bases, with 16 bases between. CDR3 nucleotide sequence: TGTGCCAGCAGGGAATTGGGGACCGCAGAAGCTTTCTTT. Its translation is CASRELGTAEAFF.

The chain combines TRBV10-3 with TRBJ2-7; 7 bases are shared with TRBD1. The CDR3 runs 16 residues. J gave up 0 bases and V 4 bases, and 9 bases lay outside the gene matches. CDR1 and CDR2 from the germline V gene are ENHRY and SYGVKD. DNA of the CDR3: TGTGCCATCAGTGGCCCTATAAGGGGGCCCTCCTACGAGCAGTACTTC. Amino acids: CAISGPIRGPSYEQYF.

This chain links TRBV5-1 with TRBJ2-3; the D is unclear. V lost 4 bases, J lost 2 bases, and 5 bases lay in between. There are 12 residues in the CDR3. Germline CDR1 is SGHRS and CDR2 is YFSETQ. The CDR3 loop is CASSPHTDTQYF. DNA for the CDR3: TGCGCCAGCAGCCCGCACACAGATACGCAGTATTTT.

This rearrangement joins TRBV6-5 to TRBJ1-1, with 9 nucleotides matching TRBD1. The V segment lost 5 bases and the J segment 1 base; nucleotides outside the gene matches: 5. CDR1 and CDR2 (germline): MNHEY, SVGAGI. The CDR3 is 15 residues long. DNA for the CDR3: TGTGCCAGCAGTGCAGGACAGGGGCGGAACACTGAAGCTTTCTTT. Residues: CASSAGQGRNTEAFF.

V usage is TRBV5-4 and J usage is TRBJ1-2; possible D gene TRBD1, 6 bases. The CDR3 covers 14 residues. V lost 4 bases to trimming and J lost 4 bases, with 14 bases between them. The germline CDR1 and CDR2 sequences are SGHNT and YYREEE (reference sequence). Here the CDR3 reads CASSGTGWSYGYTF. Here the CDR3 DNA reads TGTGCCAGCAGCGGCACAGGGTGGAGCTATGGCTACACCTTC.

The chain employs TRBV7-2 and TRBJ2-4; a possible D gene is TRBD1 (5 bases). Trimming shortened V by 2 bases and J by 9 bases, and 8 bases separated the two germline ends. The length of the CDR3 is 12 residues. The germline V gene has CDR1 SGHTA and CDR2 FQGNSA. This chain's CDR3 is CASSLSRGIQYF. In DNA, the CDR3 is TGTGCCAGCAGCTTAAGTAGGGGCATTCAGTACTTC.

This rearrangement joins TRBV27 to TRBJ2-5, with 10 bases fitting TRBD2. V was clipped by 6 bases and J by 4 bases; unmatched bases: 8. The CDR3 runs to 15 residues. The germline CDR1 and CDR2 sequences are MNHEY and SMNVEV (reference sequence). The CDR3 region has the DNA TGTGCCAGCAGAGGGCTAGCGGGAGTTTCAGAGACCCAGTACTTC. It encodes CASRGLAGVSETQYF.